Presented here are 30 T cell receptor beta chains from one specimen sequenced in a study of T cells after yellow fever vaccination. MiXCR was run by TCRdb on the 5' RACE reads, yielding one entry per CDR3 protein. The table includes 300,000 to 350,000 distinct CDR3 sequences, about 10% detected once. Source: CD4+ T cells sorted from PBMCs, taken 45 days after the yellow fever booster vaccination. These receptors came from a man younger than 35 who received the YFV17D yellow fever vaccine.

V usage is TRBV4-1 and J usage is TRBJ1-5; the D is unclear. Germline lookup yields CDR1 MGHRA and CDR2 YSYEKL. The V and J ends lost 0 bases and 11 bases respectively, with 14 bases between them. This CDR3 region has 14 residues. CDR3 bases: TGCGCCAGCAGCCAAGATCAGCTTGGGTTATCCCAGCATTTT. This gives the protein CASSQDQLGLSQHF.

V and J are TRBV20-1 and TRBJ1-4, with D perhaps matching TRBD1 (5 bases). V gave up 6 bases and J gave up 8 bases, with 16 bases separating them. The germline gives CDR1 DFQATT, CDR2 SNEGSKA (reference sequence). The CDR3 is 13 amino acids. The CDR3 spells CSANRDPNEKLFF. In nucleotides, the CDR3 is TGCAGTGCCAACCGGGACCCAAACGAAAAACTGTTTTTT.

This clonotype was counted ten times or more. The chain joins TRBV2 to TRBJ1-2; a weak D match, TRBD1 (5 bases). In germline, CDR1 is SNHLY, CDR2 FYNNEI. V dropped 3 bases and J dropped 4 bases, with 18 bases sitting between them. There are 16 residues in the CDR3. The CDR3 here is CASSERGSALSYGYTF. CDR3 sequence (DNA): TGTGCCAGCAGTGAGAGGGGTTCGGCCTTAAGCTATGGCTACACCTTC.

This clonotype has ten or more counts. This chain joins TRBV25-1 and TRBJ2-1; maybe TRBD1 (6 bases). The CDR3 extends over 14 amino acids. V was shortened by 5 bases and J by 0 bases, with 8 bases between the two germline ends. Germline CDR1 MGHDK, CDR2 SYGVNS. The CDR3 is CASSTGRSYNEQFF. In DNA, the CDR3 is TGTGCCAGCAGTACAGGGCGCTCCTACAATGAGCAGTTCTTC.

The rearrangement joins TRBV18 to TRBJ1-2, with 10 bases matching TRBD1. The CDR3 length is 16 residues. Losses at the gene ends were 4 bases for V and 3 bases for J; bases not matched to a gene: 8. The germline CDR1 and CDR2 sequences are KGHSH and LQKENI. The CDR3 sequence is CASSQTPGQGYYGYTF. CDR3 coding DNA: TGTGCCAGCTCACAGACCCCGGGACAGGGGTACTATGGCTACACCTTC.

The gene calls are TRBV6-4 and TRBJ2-2; D not resolved. Germline CDR1 MRHNA, CDR2 SNTAGT. This CDR3 has 14 residues. The V gene lost 6 bases and the J gene lost 4 bases, with 12 bases spanning the gap. The CDR3 here is CASREDIFTGELFF. The CDR3 nucleotides are TGTGCCAGCAGGGAAGACATCTTCACCGGGGAGCTGTTTTTT.

The CDR3 loop is CASSLRTGAYEQYF. As DNA, the CDR3 is TGTGCCAGCAGTCTAAGGACAGGAGCCTACGAGCAGTACTTC. The gene calls are TRBV6-6 and TRBJ2-7, with TRBD1 matching over 7 bases. Germline assignment: CDR1 MNHNY and CDR2 SVGAGI (reference sequence). Germline trimming cut 5 bases from V and 2 bases from J; bases unmatched to any gene: 6. The CDR3 consists of 14 residues.

This chain connects TRBV7-3 to TRBJ1-1, with no clear D. The CDR3 has 13 residues. CDR1 is SGHTA and CDR2 is FQGTGA in the germline V gene. The V and J ends lost 5 bases and 1 base respectively, with 8 bases between them. The CDR3 nucleotides are TGTGCCAGCAGCGTATACAGGAACACTGAAGCTTTCTTT. Protein: CASSVYRNTEAFF.

The chain recombines TRBV20-1 with TRBJ2-3; 16 nucleotides match TRBD2. The CDR3 sequence is 17 residues long. The V and J ends lost 5 bases and 0 bases, in that order; junction bases with no gene match: 5. Germline V CDR1 and CDR2: DFQATT, SNEGSKA (reference sequence). The CDR3 loop reads CSAAGTSGGASTDTQYF. Here the CDR3 DNA reads TGCAGTGCTGCCGGGACTAGCGGGGGGGCTAGCACAGATACGCAGTATTTT.

The chain uses TRBV7-6 and TRBJ2-5, with D hard to call. This CDR3 comprises 14 residues. Trimming shortened V by 1 base and J by 1 base, and 7 bases separated the two germline ends. The germline gives CDR1 SGHVS, CDR2 FNYEAQ. The CDR3 loop is CASSLGQRQETQYF. CDR3 nucleotides: TGTGCCAGCAGCTTAGGGCAGCGCCAAGAGACCCAGTACTTC. Filled out from reference TRBV7-6 and TRBJ2-5, the complete variable domain reads GAGVSQSPRYKVTKRGQDVALRCDPISGHVSLYWYRQALGQGPEFLTYFNYEAQQDKSGLPNDRFSAERPEGSISTLTIQRTEQRDSAMYRCASSLGQRQETQYFGPGTRLLVL.

This clonotype was picked up a small number of times. The J gene is TRBJ2-5, the V gene TRBV9, with 10 nucleotides matching TRBD1. The ends lost 0 bases at V and 3 bases at J; junction bases unmatched: 2. This CDR3 comprises 15 residues. Germline CDR1 reads SGDLS; CDR2 reads YYNGEE. CDR3 sequence (DNA): TGTGCCAGCAGCGTAGAGGGGACAGGGGAAGAGACCCAGTACTTC. Amino acids: CASSVEGTGEETQYF.

This clonotype was recorded many times. The chain carries TRBV7-3 and TRBJ2-3; D gene unclear. CDR1 SGHTA and CDR2 FQGTGA come from the germline V gene. The CDR3 is 13 residues long. V lost 4 bases, J lost 6 bases, and 11 bases lay in between. CDR3 bases: TGTGCCAGCAGCTCCCCAGGAGCCGATACGCAGTATTTT. Its protein product is CASSSPGADTQYF.

This clonotype was recorded a few times. This chain joins TRBV6-5 and TRBJ1-4; unclear D gene. The ends were cut back, 4 bases at V and 5 bases at J, with 11 bases in the middle. The CDR3 runs 14 residues. Germline V lookup: CDR1 MNHEY, CDR2 SVGAGI. The CDR3 reads CASSSSVTNEKLFF. The DNA for the CDR3 is TGTGCCAGCAGTTCGTCGGTAACGAATGAAAAACTGTTTTTT.

The V and J genes are TRBV24-1 and TRBJ2-3; D might be TRBD1 or TRBD2, each matching 6 bases. This CDR3 comprises 16 residues. V was cut by 4 bases and J by 3 bases, with 16 bases left in between. Germline V lookup: CDR1 KGHDR, CDR2 SFDVKD. The CDR3, as DNA: TGTGCCACCAGTGAGCCGGGGGCTCGGCAGACAGATACGCAGTATTTT. This gives the protein CATSEPGARQTDTQYF.

This clonotype was seen more than once but under ten times. The chain is built from TRBV6-5 and TRBJ2-2; 7 bases match TRBD1. CDR1 and CDR2 from the germline V gene are MNHEY and SVGAGI. The CDR3 runs 13 residues. The V and J ends lost 10 bases and 4 bases, in that order; junction bases with no gene match: 6. The CDR3 here is CATSGTVTGELFF. The CDR3, as DNA: TGTGCCACTTCTGGGACAGTCACCGGGGAGCTGTTTTTT.

As to this clonotype: At one end, the junction sequence differs from germline, possibly due to a read error. CDR3 region: CAISSDSTPVF. For the CDR3, the DNA is TGTGCCATCAGCTCGGACAGTACACCGGTCTTC. The chain has TRBV10-3 and TRBJ2-1, with TRBD1 as a possible D gene (6 bases). Looked up from germline, CDR1 is ENHRY and CDR2 is SYGVKD. The CDR3 is 11 amino acids.

This clonotype was detected only a few times. The chain combines TRBV2 with TRBJ2-2, with 7 positions matching TRBD2. Germline CDR1 SNHLY, CDR2 FYNNEI. V shed 6 bases and J 3 bases; nucleotides not matched to a gene: 10. The CDR3 totals 16 residues. CDR3 sequence reads: CASRPRGVGDTGELFF. DNA of the CDR3: TGTGCCAGCAGACCACGGGGGGTTGGGGACACCGGGGAGCTGTTTTTT. Looking up the rest from reference TRBV2 and TRBJ2-2 gives the full variable domain: EPEVTQTPSHQVTQMGQEVILRCVPISNHLYFYWYRQILGQKVEFLVSFYNNEISEKSEIFDDQFSVERPDGSNFTLKIRSTKLEDSAMYFCASRPRGVGDTGELFFGEGSRLTVL.

The chain couples TRBV27 to TRBJ2-3; TRBD1 is a possible D gene (7 bases). Germline V gives CDR1 MNHEY, CDR2 SMNVEV (reference sequence). There are 15 residues in the CDR3. Trimming removed 4 bases at V and 3 bases at J, with 14 bases between. CDR3 in DNA: TGTGCCAGCAGTTCTGAGGGGGCGGGAACAGATACGCAGTATTTT. The encoded protein is CASSSEGAGTDTQYF.

This chain joins TRBV18 and TRBJ1-2, with D tentatively TRBD1 (5 bases). The CDR3 sequence is 14 residues long. V was clipped by 2 bases and J by 5 bases, with 12 bases between them. CDR1 and CDR2 from the germline V gene are KGHSH and LQKENI. CDR3 sequence: CASSPAGPEYGYTF. The CDR3 DNA sequence: TGTGCCAGCTCACCAGCGGGGCCAGAGTATGGCTACACCTTC. The variable domain in full, with the rest retrieved from reference TRBV18 and TRBJ1-2, is NAGVMQNPRHLVRRRGQEARLRCSPMKGHSHVYWYRQLPEEGLKFMVYLQKENIIDESGMPKERFSAEFPKEGPSILRIQQVVRGDSAAYFCASSPAGPEYGYTFGSGTRLTVV.

The gene calls are TRBV27 and TRBJ1-5; TRBD1 matches at 8 bases. The V and J ends lost 6 bases and 4 bases, in that order; junction bases with no gene match: 5. The germline CDR1 and CDR2 sequences are MNHEY and SMNVEV (reference sequence). The CDR3 has 14 amino acids. This CDR3 reads CASRKGQGNQPQHF. CDR3 coding DNA: TGTGCCAGCAGAAAAGGACAGGGTAATCAGCCCCAGCATTTT.

A few counts support this clonotype. The chain's CDR3 is CATSIGRGNTIYF. The CDR3 DNA is TGTGCCACCAGCATCGGGAGGGGAAACACCATATATTTT. The gene calls are TRBV15 and TRBJ1-3; D not certain. The germline V and J ends were trimmed by 4 bases and 4 bases, with 8 bases remaining between them. The germline gives CDR1 LNHNV, CDR2 YYDKDF (reference sequence). This CDR3 has 13 residues.

This clonotype has only a few counts. The chain has TRBV5-8 and TRBJ2-1, with D unresolved. The CDR3 has 15 residues. The germline V gene encodes CDR1 SGHTS and CDR2 YDEGEE. V gave up 4 bases and J gave up 0 bases, with 11 bases separating them. CDR3 sequence: CASSLRFTSYNEQFF. The CDR3 DNA reads TGTGCCAGCAGCCTCAGATTTACCTCCTACAATGAGCAGTTCTTC.

This clonotype appeared many times. This sequence joins TRBV29-1 and TRBJ2-1; D may correspond to TRBD1 or TRBD2 (5 bases each). The V end was cut by 7 bases, the J end by 6 bases, with 13 bases between. This CDR3 is built from 12 residues. In germline, CDR1 is SQVTM, CDR2 ANQGSEA. The CDR3 DNA reads as TGCAGCGCTGAGAGGGGAGTCAATGAGCAGTTCTTC. Protein: CSAERGVNEQFF.

Ten or more counts support this clonotype. This sequence joins TRBV20-1 and TRBJ2-5; no clear D. The length of the CDR3 is 10 residues. Germline V gene sequence: CDR1 DFQATT, CDR2 SNEGSKA (reference sequence). V lost 3 bases, J lost 5 bases, and 4 bases lay in between. The CDR3 reads CSASGETQYF. The CDR3 bases are TGCAGTGCTAGTGGGGAGACCCAGTACTTC.

The chain is built from TRBV11-2 and TRBJ1-2, with TRBD1 as a possible D gene (6 bases). V was cut by 5 bases and J by 4 bases, with 14 bases left in between. The CDR3 loop spans 14 amino acids. Germline V gene lookup returns CDR1 SGHAT and CDR2 FQNNGV. The CDR3 reads CASSERTAAYGYTF. CDR3 DNA: TGTGCCAGCAGCGAAAGGACAGCGGCCTATGGCTACACCTTC.

This clonotype has only a few counts. The V call is TRBV7-3, the J call TRBJ2-1; tentative D call: TRBD2 (5 bases). Trimming stripped 3 bases from V and 7 bases from J, with 16 bases between. Germline-derived CDR1 and CDR2 are SGHTA and FQGTGA. CDR3 length: 15 residues. In DNA, the CDR3 is TGTGCCAGCAGCTTTTCCTACGCGGGTTTGAATGAGCAGTTCTTC. This sequence encodes CASSFSYAGLNEQFF.

V gene TRBV7-2 combines with J gene TRBJ1-1, with 8 nucleotides matching TRBD1. The germline CDR1 and CDR2 sequences are SGHTA and FQGNSA. The V segment lost 6 bases and the J segment 11 bases; nucleotides outside the gene matches: 11. This CDR3 contains 13 residues. DNA for the CDR3: TGTGCCAGCAGGCCCACAGGGGGGAGGTGGGCTTTCTTT. Translated: CASRPTGGRWAFF.

This clonotype was seen only a few times. The J gene is TRBJ1-2, the V gene TRBV7-2; possibly TRBD1 for D (5 bases). Germline values: CDR1 SGHTA, CDR2 FQGNSA. This CDR3 has 13 residues. V was shortened by 5 bases and J by 3 bases, with 10 bases between the two germline ends. The CDR3 protein is CASSHRGDYGYTF. DNA for the CDR3: TGTGCCAGCAGCCACCGAGGGGACTATGGCTACACCTTC.

The V and J genes are TRBV19 and TRBJ1-5; no firm D call. CDR1 and CDR2 (germline): LNHDA, SQIVND (reference sequence). The CDR3 runs to 13 residues. With 10 bases removed from V and 4 bases from J, the gap between germline ends came to 14 bases. DNA for the CDR3: TGTGCCACCCTTCAGGACGGGAATCAGCCCCAGCATTTT. Its protein product is CATLQDGNQPQHF.

This clonotype has just a few counts. The chain combines TRBV6-4 with TRBJ2-7; 7 nucleotides align to TRBD2. CDR3 length: 15 residues. Losses at the gene ends were 4 bases for V and 0 bases for J; bases not matched to a gene: 6. Germline lookup yields CDR1 MRHNA and CDR2 SNTAGT. The CDR3 sequence: CASSVSSGSSYEQYF. The CDR3 DNA reads as TGTGCCAGCAGTGTCTCTAGCGGTAGCTCCTACGAGCAGTACTTC.